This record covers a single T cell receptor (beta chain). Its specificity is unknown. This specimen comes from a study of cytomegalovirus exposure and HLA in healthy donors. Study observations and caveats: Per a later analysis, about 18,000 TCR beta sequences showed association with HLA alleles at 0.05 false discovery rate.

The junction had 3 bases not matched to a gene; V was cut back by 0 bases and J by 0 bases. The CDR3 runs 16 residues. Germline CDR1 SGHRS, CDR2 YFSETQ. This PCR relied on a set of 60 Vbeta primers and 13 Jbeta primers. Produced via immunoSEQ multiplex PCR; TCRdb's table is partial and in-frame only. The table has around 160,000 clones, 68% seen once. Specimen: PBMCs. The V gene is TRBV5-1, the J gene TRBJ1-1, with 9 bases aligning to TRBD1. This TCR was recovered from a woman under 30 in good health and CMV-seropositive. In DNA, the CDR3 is TGCGCCAGCAGCTTGGCGGGACAGGGAATGAACACTGAAGCTTTCTTT. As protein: CASSLAGQGMNTEAFF.